The rows below give T cell receptor beta chains drawn from one sample of a study of shared clonotypes between healthy human individuals. Generated by immunoSEQ multiplex PCR, the TCRdb table keeps only in-frame clones and is missing some. The sample carries around 99,000 clones, approximately 75% recorded once. The sequenced material came from memory CD8+ T cells sorted from blood. The receptors shown here come from a man aged 30 to 45 in good health. CDR3s include the opening cysteine and the closing phenylalanine or tryptophan. D genes are given only for firm matches. Part of the rows lack a size; the others show once, few, many or a class for expanded clones.

V	J	size	D	DNA	CDR3
TRBV7-6	TRBJ2-2	-	-	TGTGCCAGCAGCTTAGCGGGACTGGGCGGGGAGCTGTTTTTT	CASSLAGLGGELFF
TRBV4-3	TRBJ1-4	-	-	TGCGCCAGCAGCCAAGACGCAGCAACTAATGAAAAACTGTTTTTT	CASSQDAATNEKLFF
TRBV27	TRBJ1-2	many	-	TGTGCCAGCAGTTTAGTCGTGGGCAACTCGGGCTACACCTTC	CASSLVVGNSGYTF
TRBV6-1	TRBJ1-2	-	-	TGTGCCAGCAGTGAGGGGTTTAGCTACACCTTC	CASSEGFSYTF
TRBV7-9	TRBJ2-7	few	-	TGTGCCAGCAGCTTGGCGGCCGGGGGGCAGTACTTC	CASSLAAGGQYF
TRBV15	TRBJ2-3	-	-	TGTGCCACCAGCAGTGAGGATGACACAGATACGCAGTATTTT	CATSSEDDTDTQYF
TRBV6-1	TRBJ1-4	-	-	TGTGCCAGCAGTGAAGCGCTTGGGGCAGGCAATGAAAAACTGTTTTTT	CASSEALGAGNEKLFF
TRBV27	TRBJ2-7	-	-	TGTGCCAGCAGTTTATCCAGGGGTCGCTACGAGCAGTACTTC	CASSLSRGRYEQYF
TRBV28	TRBJ2-7	-	TRBD2	TGTGCCAGCAGCCCAGCAAGGCGGGAGCACGAGCAGTACTTC	CASSPARREHEQYF
TRBV10-3	TRBJ2-1	-	-	TGTGCCATCAGTACCCCGGGTAGCTCCTACAATGAGCAGTTCTTC	CAISTPGSSYNEQFF
TRBV5-1	TRBJ2-7	-	TRBD1	TGCGCCAGCACCCAAGGGACAGGGGGCTACGAGCAGTACTTC	CASTQGTGGYEQYF
TRBV29-1	TRBJ2-7	once	-	TGCAGCGTTGCGATAGGGGGGCAGCCCTACGAGCAGTACTTC	CSVAIGGQPYEQYF
TRBV5-6	TRBJ2-7	-	-	TGTGCCAGCAGCCCCCTAGGGCTAGTGGGGGAGCAGTACTTC	CASSPLGLVGEQYF
TRBV6-5	TRBJ2-7	-	-	TGTGCCAGCAGTTACTCGACAGCTGGCAGAGCCTACGAGCAGTACTTC	CASSYSTAGRAYEQYF
TRBV7-6	TRBJ2-7	-	-	TGTGCCAGCAGTTCTTCTTCACCTGCCTATCGTCCCTACGAGCAGTACTTC	CASSSSSPAYRPYEQYF
TRBV19	TRBJ2-1	-	-	TGTGCCAGTGCCTCCGGCGGGAATGAGCAGTTCTTC	CASASGGNEQFF
TRBV4-1	TRBJ2-1	-	-	TGCGCCAGCAGCCACGGATCCTACAATGAGCAGTTCTTC	CASSHGSYNEQFF
TRBV9	TRBJ2-7	-	TRBD2	TGTGCCAGCAGCGTAAGCGGGAGGGCCGGGGAGCAGTACTTC	CASSVSGRAGEQYF
TRBV23-1	TRBJ1-2	-	TRBD1	TGCGCCAGCAGTCAATCGAGAGGGGGCTCGGTCTATGGCTACACCTTC	CASSQSRGGSVYGYTF
TRBV19	TRBJ2-6	-	TRBD2	TGTGCCAGTAGTATACTCGGGGACTACCGGACTAGCATAAGTGCGACGGCAGGGGCCAACGTCCTGACTTTC	CASSILGDYRTSISATAGANVLTF
TRBV5-5	TRBJ2-3	-	-	TGTGCCAGCAGTTCGATGGTCTCTAGCACAGATACGCAGTATTTT	CASSSMVSSTDTQYF
TRBV28	TRBJ2-5	-	TRBD1	TGTGCCAGCAGTTTAGGGTACAGGGGGCGAGTAGAGACCCAGTACTTC	CASSLGYRGRVETQYF
TRBV9	TRBJ2-1	once	TRBD2	TGTGCCAGCAGCGCCCTACTAGCGGGAGGATACAATGAGCAGTTCTTC	CASSALLAGGYNEQFF
TRBV5-1	TRBJ2-7	-	TRBD2	TGCGCCAGCAGCCCGGGACTAGCCTACGAGCAGTACTTC	CASSPGLAYEQYF
TRBV2	TRBJ2-7	-	-	TGTGCCAGCGTGGGATCCTACGAGCAGTACTTC	CASVGSYEQYF
TRBV4-2	TRBJ1-2	-	-	TGTGCCAGCAGCCAAGGTGGGGTATCGGAGGGCTACACCTTC	CASSQGGVSEGYTF
TRBV18	TRBJ1-1	-	TRBD1	TGTGCCAGCTCACTAGCGACAGGGCCGAGGACTGAAGCTTTCTTT	CASSLATGPRTEAFF
TRBV6-6	TRBJ2-3	-	TRBD1	TGTGCCAGCAGTCCTGGACAGGGACCAGATACGCAGTATTTT	CASSPGQGPDTQYF
TRBV7-9	TRBJ2-1	once	TRBD2	TGTGCCAGCAGCAACCATAGCGGGAGGAATAATGAGCAGTTCTTC	CASSNHSGRNNEQFF